This entry is about one T cell receptor (beta chain). Its antigen target is currently unknown. No quality values exist for individual bases; no much larger clone is one base distant. CD8 naive samples were CD45RO-negative cells positively selected for CCR7, giving a CD45RA+CCR7+ population that excluded TemRA cells. The donors were healthy, HIV-negative adults with no recently reported acute infections or vaccinations. Every donor was a Caucasian adult residing in Nashville, Tennessee, USA. Blood was obtained by leukapheresis, after which PBMCs were separated by Ficoll-Histopaque density gradient centrifugation and cryopreserved in liquid nitrogen vapor phase. Purity and quantity of every magnetically sorted T cell population were checked by analytical flow cytometry. Each sorted fraction had its genomic DNA isolated and then quantified by UV absorbance on a Nanodrop 2000c. The data belong to a study of shared clonotypes between healthy human individuals (dated by TCRdb to the early 2020s). Regarding the research as a whole: The cohort comprised two women and a few men aged 18 to 49 years. Each donor's leukapheresis produced roughly between roughly 0.85 and 10 billion PBMCs. For each donor, three plates each were used for CD4 naive and CD4 memory, two plates were used for CD8 naive, and one plate was used for CD8 memory. The study deeply sequenced blood TCR repertoires of several healthy adults to estimate repertoire size and the extent of clonotype sharing between individuals. Libraries were prepared and TCR repertoires were sequenced by different laboratories using diverse techniques, in order to increase sequencing depth and limit assay-specific biases.

Using the deep immunoSEQ assay, multiplex PCR amplified TCR CDR3 regions from genomic DNA. Extracted genomic DNA from each cell subset was spread evenly across all wells of several immunoSEQ 96-well plates, with each plate serving as a replicate. For sorted subsets, roughly 200 ng of genomic DNA, equivalent to some 30,000 T cell genomes, went into each replicate PCR. The purified libraries were quantified using a Qubit 3.0 fluorometer, sized with a Bioanalyzer 2100, and then quantified again using the KAPA Library Quantification kit. A separate single-read 150-cycle Illumina NextSeq 550 flow cell was used to sequence each immunoSEQ 96-well plate. The study's own analysis went as follows. The immunoSEQ output contained only junctional sequences without quality scores, so filtering could not match that applied to full-length reads. Sequences were annotated with PyIR, a Python wrapper for IgBLAST v1.9, and V/J genes and CDR3 were assigned using IMGT germline references. Reads were removed for weak V/J assignments (E-value above 1e-6), missing CDR3, stop codons, out-of-frame junctions, or ambiguous translated residues. V3J clonotypes were defined as sequences sharing an identical inferred V gene, J gene, and CDR3 amino acid sequence. Percentage overlap between repertoires was computed as shared unique clonotypes divided by the size of the smaller repertoire. RTK rarefaction, the Chao1 estimator, and Recon v2.1 estimates of unobserved clonotypes were used to assess repertoire richness. For all TCRbeta clonotypes obtained by the gDNA method from several donors, generation probabilities were computed with OLGA. Imported from immuneACCESS, the table was reduced by TCRdb to in-frame sequences with V and J called. These copies leave out some clones; in studies compared against another copy, an unresolved V gene accounts for under half, and the cause of the remainder is not known. The V and J calls and clone size were taken over from that table, and D and trimming were inferred from the DNA. Across this sample there are some 2.1 million clones, with about 95% seen only once. About 1.1% of the sample is taken by the ten largest.

Including the terminal cysteine and phenylalanine, the CDR3 comprises 17 residues. Solely the CDR3 DNA is kept, with 51 bases framed from the first base. From the germline V gene, CDR1 is LGHNT and CDR2 is FRNRAP. Trimming leaves V shorter by 5 bases and J shorter by 4 bases, with the junction holding 15 bases beyond the gene matches. Study-wide conclusions, independent of this receptor: Clonotypes shared by all four sorted-subset donors showed higher generation probabilities than non-shared clonotypes. Naive subsets generally had larger estimated clonotype richness than memory subsets did. Pairwise subsampling led to the expectation that sequencing depth would affect the degree of clonotype sharing among donors. Rarefaction of sorted-subset datasets indicated incomplete sequencing despite the large sequencing depth. Sampling was limited to blood, and TCR repertoires in tissue likely differ from TCR repertoires in blood. The genetic and exposure-history diversity represented was limited by the small number of donors. Across a handful of donors, around 5% of naive CD4, roughly 3.5% of naive CD8, approximately 2.5% of memory CD4, and 0.3% to 0.45% of memory CD8 clonotypes were shared.

Source material: naive CD8+ T cells sorted from blood. The cell subset or site label here, explained by the study, means: CD45RA+CCR7+. Rearrangement joined TRBV12-5 to TRBJ2-7, with 9 bases matching TRBD1. The TCR sequence derives from a man aged 18 to 29 in good health. The CDR3 reads as follows: CASGPPFPDRGSYEQYF. The DNA reads TGTGCTAGTGGTCCGCCATTTCCGGACAGGGGTTCGTACGAGCAGTACTTC.